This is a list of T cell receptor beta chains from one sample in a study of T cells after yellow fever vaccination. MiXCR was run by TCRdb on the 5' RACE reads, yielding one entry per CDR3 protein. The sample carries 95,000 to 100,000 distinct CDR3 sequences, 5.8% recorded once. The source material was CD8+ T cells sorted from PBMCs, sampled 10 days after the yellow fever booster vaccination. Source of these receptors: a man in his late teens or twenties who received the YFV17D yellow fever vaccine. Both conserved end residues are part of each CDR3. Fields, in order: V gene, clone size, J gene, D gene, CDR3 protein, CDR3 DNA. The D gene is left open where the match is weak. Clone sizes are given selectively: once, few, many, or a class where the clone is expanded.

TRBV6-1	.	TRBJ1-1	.	CASSERRTRSGYTEAFF	TGTGCCAGCAGTGAACGGAGAACACGGAGCGGTTACACTGAAGCTTTCTTT
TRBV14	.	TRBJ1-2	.	CASSPPGHYGYTF	TGTGCCAGCAGCCCTCCGGGACACTATGGCTACACCTTC
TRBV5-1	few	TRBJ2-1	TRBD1	CASTGTDRVNEQFF	TGCGCCAGCACCGGGACCGACAGGGTCAATGAGCAGTTCTTC
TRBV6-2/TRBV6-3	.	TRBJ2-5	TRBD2	CASSYSTSGGNTAQGQETQYF	TGTGCCAGCAGTTACTCGACTAGCGGGGGGAACACCGCTCAGGGACAAGAGACCCAGTACTTC
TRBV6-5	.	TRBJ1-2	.	CASSQDHAANYGYTF	TGTGCCAGCAGTCAAGACCACGCAGCTAACTATGGCTACACCTTC
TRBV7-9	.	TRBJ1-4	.	CATRSMEEKLFF	TGTGCCACCAGATCAATGGAGGAAAAACTGTTTTTT
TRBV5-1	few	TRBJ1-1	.	CASSLAWGTEAFF	TGCGCCAGCAGCTTGGCCTGGGGGACTGAAGCTTTCTTT
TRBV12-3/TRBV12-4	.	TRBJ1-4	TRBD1	CASSSPGQGFEKLFF	TGTGCCAGCAGCTCTCCGGGACAGGGGTTTGAAAAACTGTTTTTT
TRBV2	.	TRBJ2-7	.	CASIAGVWEQYF	TGTGCCAGCATCGCCGGGGTCTGGGAGCAGTACTTC
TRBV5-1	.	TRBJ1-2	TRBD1	CASSPLGTGNYGYTF	TGCGCCAGCAGCCCACTGGGGACAGGGAACTATGGCTACACCTTC
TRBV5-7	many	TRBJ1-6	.	CASSLDRNNSPLHF	TGTGCCAGCAGCCTCGACAGGAATAATTCACCCCTCCACTTT
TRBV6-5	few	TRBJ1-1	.	CASGSGLNTEAFF	TGTGCCAGCGGCTCAGGGTTGAACACTGAAGCTTTCTTT
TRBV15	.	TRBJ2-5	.	CATSKRLQETQYF	TGTGCCACCAGCAAACGGCTACAAGAGACCCAGTACTTC
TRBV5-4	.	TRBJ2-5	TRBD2	CASSLIGAGGQKETQYF	TGTGCCAGCAGCTTGATAGGAGCGGGGGGCCAAAAAGAGACCCAGTACTTC
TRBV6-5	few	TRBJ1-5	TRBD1	CASSPRGSNQPQHF	TGTGCCAGCAGTCCCAGGGGGAGCAATCAGCCCCAGCATTTT
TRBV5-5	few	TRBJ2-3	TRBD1	CASTVPGQGTDTQYF	TGTGCCAGCACCGTCCCGGGACAGGGGACAGATACGCAGTATTTT
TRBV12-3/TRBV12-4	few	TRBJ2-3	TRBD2	CASSLRTGTSGGSTDTQYF	TGTGCCAGCAGTCTACGAACCGGGACTAGCGGGGGGAGCACAGATACGCAGTATTTT
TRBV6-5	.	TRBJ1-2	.	CASSYRQGDGYTF	TGTGCCAGCAGTTACCGGCAGGGTGACGGCTACACCTTC
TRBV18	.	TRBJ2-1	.	CASSPVPEQFF	TGTGCCAGCTCACCGGTGCCGGAGCAGTTCTTC
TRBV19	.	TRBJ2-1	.	CASSIWAGGKNEQFF	TGTGCCAGTAGTATATGGGCAGGGGGGAAGAATGAGCAGTTCTTC
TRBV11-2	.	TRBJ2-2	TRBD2	CASSLLLAGRTGELFF	TGTGCCAGCAGCTTACTCCTAGCGGGGCGCACCGGGGAGCTGTTTTTT
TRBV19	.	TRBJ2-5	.	CASSTWDNQETQYF	TGTGCCAGTAGTACGTGGGACAACCAAGAGACCCAGTACTTC
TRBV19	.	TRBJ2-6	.	CASSILFSGANVLTF	TGTGCCAGTAGTATCTTATTCTCTGGGGCCAACGTCCTGACTTTC
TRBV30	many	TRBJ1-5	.	CAWSLGFGNQPQHF	TGTGCCTGGAGTTTGGGATTTGGCAATCAGCCCCAGCATTTT
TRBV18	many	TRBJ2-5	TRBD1	CASSPGQDLETQYF	TGTGCCAGCTCACCGGGACAGGATTTGGAGACCCAGTACTTC
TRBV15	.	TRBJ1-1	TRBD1	CATKRDRGDTEAFF	TGTGCCACCAAGCGGGACAGAGGCGACACTGAAGCTTTCTTT
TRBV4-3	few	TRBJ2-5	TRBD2	CASSQVSGTSRTETQYF	TGCGCCAGCAGCCAAGTAAGCGGGACTAGCAGGACGGAGACCCAGTACTTC
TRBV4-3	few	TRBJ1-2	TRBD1	CASSQGQGLTQNYGYTF	TGCGCCAGCAGCCAGGGACAGGGACTTACCCAGAACTATGGCTACACCTTC
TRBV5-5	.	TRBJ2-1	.	CASTRLPGLEQFF	TGTGCCAGCACCCGTCTCCCCGGTTTGGAGCAGTTCTTC
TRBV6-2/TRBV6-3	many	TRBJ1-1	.	CASSHDRAGNTEAFF	TGTGCCAGCAGTCACGACCGGGCAGGGAACACTGAAGCTTTCTTT
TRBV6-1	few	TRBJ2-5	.	CASSGSMGGETQYF	TGTGCCAGCAGTGGATCTATGGGCGGAGAGACCCAGTACTTC
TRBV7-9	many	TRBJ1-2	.	CASSLVGGSYGYTF	TGTGCCAGCAGCTTAGTGGGAGGTTCCTATGGCTACACCTTC
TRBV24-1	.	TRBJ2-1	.	CATEPGPANNEQFF	TGTGCCACAGAACCCGGGCCGGCAAACAATGAGCAGTTCTTC
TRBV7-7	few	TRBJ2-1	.	CASSLAYGGSYNEQFF	TGTGCCAGCAGCTTAGCATACGGGGGTTCCTACAATGAGCAGTTCTTC
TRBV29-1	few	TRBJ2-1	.	CSVVGANEQFF	TGCAGCGTTGTGGGTGCCAATGAGCAGTTCTTC
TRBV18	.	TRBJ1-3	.	CASSPGSSGNTIYF	TGTGCCAGCTCGCCCGGAAGCTCTGGAAACACCATATATTTT
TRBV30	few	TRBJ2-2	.	CAWSVLSTHYTGELFF	TGTGCCTGGAGTGTACTGTCTACACATTACACCGGGGAGCTGTTTTTT
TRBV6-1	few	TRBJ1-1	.	CASSETRRRTEAFF	TGTGCCAGCAGTGAAACACGCAGAAGGACTGAAGCTTTCTTT
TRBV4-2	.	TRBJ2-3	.	CASSQDLGLAQYF	TGTGCCAGCAGCCAAGATTTAGGGTTGGCGCAGTATTTT
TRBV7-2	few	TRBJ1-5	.	CASRAGGFGNQPQHF	TGTGCCAGCAGGGCGGGGGGGTTCGGCAATCAGCCCCAGCATTTT
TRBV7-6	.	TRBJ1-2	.	CASSETGSPDGYTF	TGTGCCAGCAGCGAAACCGGATCCCCAGATGGCTACACCTTC
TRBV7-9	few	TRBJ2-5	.	CASDAEETQYF	TGTGCCAGCGACGCGGAAGAGACCCAGTACTTC
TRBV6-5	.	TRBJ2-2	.	CASGPDGTGELFF	TGTGCCAGCGGGCCAGATGGGACCGGGGAGCTGTTTTTT
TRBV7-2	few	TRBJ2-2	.	CASSLGGMGPRGRELFF	TGTGCCAGCAGCTTAGGAGGGATGGGGCCTCGGGGGAGGGAGCTGTTTTTT
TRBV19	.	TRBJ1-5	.	CASVRTGSRNQPQHF	TGTGCCAGTGTCCGAACAGGGAGTCGCAATCAGCCCCAGCATTTT
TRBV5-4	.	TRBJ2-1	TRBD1	CASRTGETSNEQFF	TGTGCCAGCAGGACAGGGGAGACGTCCAATGAGCAGTTCTTC
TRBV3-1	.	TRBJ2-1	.	CASSQDWQSSYNEQFF	TGTGCCAGCAGCCAAGATTGGCAGAGCTCCTACAATGAGCAGTTCTTC
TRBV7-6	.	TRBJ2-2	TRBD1	CASSPWQGVSTGELFF	TGTGCCAGCAGCCCCTGGCAGGGGGTTAGCACCGGGGAGCTGTTTTTT
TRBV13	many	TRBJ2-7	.	CASSPGSDLEQYF	TGTGCCAGCAGCCCGGGCTCTGACCTCGAGCAGTACTTC
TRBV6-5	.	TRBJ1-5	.	CASSPQGIVSNQPQHF	TGTGCCAGCAGTCCCCAGGGGATCGTTAGCAATCAGCCCCAGCATTTT